Sequencing of this T cell receptor beta chain was carried out in a study of a mutant IDH1 vaccine in newly diagnosed glioma. The V end lost 0 bases, the J end lost 5 bases, and 2 bases lay between the germline ends. The germline V gene has CDR1 MNHNS and CDR2 SASEGT. The CDR3 length is 12 residues. Study results and limitations: In 85% to 95% of patients, immune responses induced by the vaccine occurred.

Generated by immunoSEQ multiplex PCR, the TCRdb table keeps only in-frame clones and is missing some. Of roughly 60,000 clones in the sample, around 84% were seen once. Time point specified: week 5, during vaccination. Doses of 300 ug of mutant IDH1 20-mer peptide were given with topical imiquimod. Concerning this clone: Antigen unknown.

The gene calls are TRBV6-1 and TRBJ1-5; no reliable D call. The material was PBMCs, obtained from a glioma patient whose treatment included an IDH1 peptide vaccine. This TCR came from a woman in her forties or fifties with glioma. The CDR3 DNA is TGTGCCAGCAGTGAAGCAGATCAGCCCCAGCATTTT. Translation gives CASSEADQPQHF.